This TCR beta chain was sequenced in a study of cytomegalovirus exposure and HLA in healthy donors. The wider study: The roughly 700 first-cohort repertoires shared a platform with the 130 or so validation repertoires, as reported in a later analysis.

Trimming at V came to 6 bases and at J to 5 bases, leaving 5 bases not matched to a gene. The CDR3 contains 14 residues. From germline, CDR1 is MDHEN and CDR2 SYDVKM. Study-wide points: Using the classifier, cytomegalovirus status was reportedly diagnosed with high specificity and sensitivity. Among TCR beta chains, those listed as cytomegalovirus-associated numbered over 150. A few CMV-associated chains proved CMV antigen-specific in vitro.

Sequenced by immunoSEQ multiplex PCR; TCRdb stores in-frame clones only, minus some. Of 250,000 or so clones listed, around 89% were seen once; the top ten hold 0.3% to 0.4%. In regard to this clone: The antigen is not known.

The chain employs TRBV28 and TRBJ1-2; TRBD1 aligns across 11 bases. The sequence was obtained from a woman under 30 in good health and CMV-seronegative. Source material: PBMCs. CDR3: CASRGQGAIYGYTF. The DNA of the CDR3 is TGTGCCAGCAGAGGACAGGGGGCAATTTATGGCTACACCTTC.